Shown below are 5 T cell receptor beta chains from a single sample sequenced in a study of cytomegalovirus exposure and HLA in healthy donors. This PCR relied on a set of 60 Vbeta primers and 13 Jbeta primers. Repertoires were generated with immunoSEQ multiplex PCR, while TCRdb's copy carries only in-frame clones and drops some. Here the sample spans some 70,000 clones, around four fifths being singletons. The sample was PBMCs. These receptors were obtained from a male donor in good health and CMV-seropositive.

The chain has TRBV4-2 and TRBJ2-7; 7 nucleotides match TRBD2. After removal of 4 bases from V and 5 bases from J, the junction contained 11 bases not matched to a gene. From germline, CDR1 is LGHNA and CDR2 YNFKEQ. The CDR3 has 15 residues. Here the CDR3 reads CASSPGSFTSDEQYF. The CDR3 bases are TGTGCCAGCAGCCCCGGGAGCTTTACTAGCGACGAGCAGTACTTC.

This rearrangement joins TRBV15 to TRBJ2-1, with 12 positions matching TRBD2. Germline CDR1 is LNHNV and CDR2 is YYDKDF (reference sequence). With 6 bases clipped from V and 4 bases from J, the junction kept 7 bases outside the gene matches. The CDR3 length is 16 residues. The DNA of the CDR3 is TGTGCCACCAGAACGACTAGCGGGGGCCTTTACAATGAGCAGTTCTTC. It specifies CATRTTSGGLYNEQFF.

The chain combines TRBV7-9 with TRBJ2-7; no definite D call. Germline CDR1 and CDR2: SEHNR and FQNEAQ (reference sequence). This CDR3 is built from 14 residues. V was shortened by 5 bases and J by 2 bases, with 13 bases between the two germline ends. In DNA, the CDR3 is TGTGCCAGCAGCCCCACCGGGTTACCCTACGAGCAGTACTTC. Its protein product is CASSPTGLPYEQYF.

The chain carries TRBV18 and TRBJ2-1; TRBD2 matches 9 bases. This CDR3 spans 16 amino acids. Germline assignment: CDR1 KGHSH and CDR2 LQKENI. V was clipped by 4 bases and J by 0 bases; unmatched bases: 4. Here the CDR3 reads CASSLSGGHSYNEQFF. The CDR3 DNA is TGTGCCAGCTCACTTAGCGGGGGCCACTCCTACAATGAGCAGTTCTTC. Supplemented by reference TRBV18 and TRBJ2-1, the full variable domain reads NAGVMQNPRHLVRRRGQEARLRCSPMKGHSHVYWYRQLPEEGLKFMVYLQKENIIDESGMPKERFSAEFPKEGPSILRIQQVVRGDSAAYFCASSLSGGHSYNEQFFGPGTRLTVL.

CDR3 region: CSAVGQGIYTF. The DNA for the CDR3 is TGCAGTGCCGTGGGACAGGGGATCTACACCTTC. V and J are TRBV20-1 and TRBJ1-2, with 10 bases aligning to TRBD1. This CDR3 has 11 amino acids. Unmatched junction bases numbered 5, after V lost 6 bases and J lost 10 bases. CDR1 DFQATT and CDR2 SNEGSKA come from the germline V gene (reference sequence).